The clone carrying this T cell receptor beta chain was detected many times. What it recognizes is unknown. Every TCR cDNA molecule carried a tag that served as a unique molecular identifier. Via MiXCR, TCRdb re-called the 5' RACE reads, giving one row per CDR3 protein. Of 14,000 to 15,000 distinct CDR3 sequences listed, roughly 10% are singletons. Time point denoted: sample taken at primary tumor resection. Whole RNA was taken from tumor, nontumor lung or frozen PBMC; it was then sequenced unsorted. Germline V lookup: CDR1 LNHDA, CDR2 SQIVND (reference sequence). The V gene lost 10 bases and the J gene lost 4 bases, with 5 bases spanning the gap. There are 9 residues in the CDR3. The data stem from a study of spatial heterogeneity in lung cancer. Study-level information: There were, on average, more than eight raw-read appearances for each unique TCR and UMI combination.

General observations from the study: Circulating ubiquitous expanded tumor TCRs were observed more frequently at resection than at follow-up.

The specimen comprised PBMCs, sampled at surgery. This sequence was found in a female donor with early-stage non-small cell lung cancer. The chain recombines TRBV19 with TRBJ2-7; no firm D call. The CDR3 here is CAISYEQYF. In DNA, the CDR3 is TGTGCCATCTCGTACGAGCAGTACTTC.